Below are 12 T cell receptor beta chains sequenced from a single sample in a study of blood T cell repertoires in COVID-19. Produced via immunoSEQ multiplex PCR; TCRdb's table is partial and in-frame only. The data contain about 100,000 clones, less than 90% of them singletons. The specimen was peripheral blood. All receptors derive from a man of 80 years or more with acute or convalescent COVID-19.

The chain has TRBV2 and TRBJ2-1; 8 bases align to TRBD2. The trim removed 6 bases at V and 6 bases at J, leaving 1 base unmatched. The CDR3 extends over 12 amino acids. Germline CDR1 is SNHLY and CDR2 is FYNNEI. The CDR3 region is CASSLAGNEQFF. The DNA of the CDR3 is TGTGCCAGCAGCCTAGCGGGCAATGAGCAGTTCTTC. The entire variable domain, with the rest obtained from reference TRBV2 and TRBJ2-1, is as follows: EPEVTQTPSHQVTQMGQEVILRCVPISNHLYFYWYRQILGQKVEFLVSFYNNEISEKSEIFDDQFSVERPDGSNFTLKIRSTKLEDSAMYFCASSLAGNEQFFGPGTRLTVL.

The chain has TRBV18 and TRBJ2-1; 8 nucleotides match TRBD2. V lost 0 bases to trimming and J lost 4 bases; unmatched junction nucleotides: 8. The CDR3 extends over 17 amino acids. Per germline, CDR1 KGHSH and CDR2 LQKENI. CDR3 in DNA: TGTGCCAGCTCACCACCGGTTGGAAGCGGGAGATACAATGAGCAGTTCTTC. It specifies CASSPPVGSGRYNEQFF.

A few counts support this clone. The V gene is TRBV28, the J gene TRBJ2-3; 9 nucleotides line up with TRBD2. The CDR3 contains 16 residues. V lost 5 bases, J lost 2 bases, and 8 bases stayed unmatched. CDR1 is MDHEN, CDR2 SYDVKM, per germline. Here the CDR3 DNA reads TGTGCCAGCAGTCGAAGACTAGCGGCTTTCACAGATACGCAGTATTTT. Translated: CASSRRLAAFTDTQYF.

The J gene is TRBJ2-7, the V gene TRBV9; TRBD2 matches 14 bases. V lost 3 bases to trimming and J lost 2 bases; unmatched junction nucleotides: 1. Germline-derived CDR1 and CDR2 are SGDLS and YYNGEE. The CDR3 consists of 15 residues. CDR3 sequence: CASSGGLAGAYEQYF. CDR3 sequence (DNA): TGTGCCAGCAGCGGGGGACTAGCGGGAGCCTACGAGCAGTACTTC.

The rearrangement uses TRBV2 and TRBJ1-5; a possible D gene is TRBD1 (6 bases). The V end lost 5 bases, the J end lost 6 bases, and 14 bases lay between the germline ends. In germline, CDR1 is SNHLY, CDR2 FYNNEI. This CDR3 region has 14 residues. CDR3 amino acids: CASSPGVSGQPQHF. The DNA of the CDR3 is TGTGCCAGCAGTCCAGGGGTTAGTGGTCAGCCCCAGCATTTT.

V and J are TRBV6-5 and TRBJ2-1, with 12 bases that match TRBD2. The germline gives CDR1 MNHEY, CDR2 SVGAGI. The CDR3 length is 15 residues. The trim removed 4 bases at V and 9 bases at J, leaving 7 bases unmatched. CDR3 sequence: CASSSGLAGRGEQFF. The CDR3 DNA is TGTGCCAGCAGTTCAGGACTAGCGGGACGGGGTGAGCAGTTCTTC.

The DNA of the CDR3 is TGTGCCAGCAGGGGGACAGGGAATAATTCACCCCTCCACTTT. This sequence encodes CASRGTGNNSPLHF. The chain links TRBV28 to TRBJ1-6; 9 nucleotides agree with TRBD1. The CDR3 covers 14 residues. Germline V lookup: CDR1 MDHEN, CDR2 SYDVKM. V gave up 6 bases and J gave up 5 bases; unmatched junction bases: 2.

V is TRBV10-2 and J is TRBJ1-2, with 7 bases fitting TRBD1. CDR1 and CDR2 from the germline V gene are WSHSY and SAAADI. The CDR3 is made up of 13 amino acids. V was clipped by 5 bases and J by 4 bases; unmatched bases: 4. CDR3 bases: TGCGCCAGCAGTTTTGACAGGGCCTATGGCTACACCTTC. Translation: CASSFDRAYGYTF.

The rearrangement joins TRBV30 to TRBJ2-2, with D maybe TRBD2 (6 bases). The CDR3 totals 17 residues. Germline V lookup: CDR1 GTSNPN, CDR2 SVGIG (reference sequence). V lost 7 bases, J lost 2 bases, and 23 bases lay in between. DNA of the CDR3: TGTGCCTCCCGCTGGGGACTCAAACCAACAAACACCGGGGAGCTGTTTTTT. As protein: CASRWGLKPTNTGELFF.

The chain links TRBV9 to TRBJ2-4, with TRBD2 as a possible D gene (5 bases). The CDR3 totals 15 residues. V was trimmed by 0 bases and J by 5 bases, leaving 12 bases between them. Germline V CDR1 and CDR2: SGDLS, YYNGEE. The CDR3 loop reads CASSVDSGIENIQYF. The CDR3 nucleotides are TGTGCCAGCAGCGTAGATTCGGGAATAGAAAACATTCAGTACTTC.

The chain couples TRBV3-1 (or the pseudogene TRBV3-2) to TRBJ2-7; D remains ambiguous. Deletions cut 4 bases from V and 3 bases from J, with 13 bases between. Germline V lookup: CDR1 LGHDT, CDR2 YNNKEL (reference sequence). This CDR3 has 14 residues. The CDR3 reads CASSRPGNFYEQYF. The DNA of the CDR3 is TGTGCCAGCAGCCGTCCAGGAAACTTCTACGAGCAGTACTTC.

The V call is TRBV29-1, the J call TRBJ2-7, with D unclear. The length of the CDR3 is 13 residues. V dropped 4 bases and J dropped 4 bases, with 14 bases sitting between them. In germline, CDR1 is SQVTM, CDR2 ANQGSEA. CDR3 residues: CSVAIRDLYEQYF. For the CDR3, the DNA is TGCAGCGTTGCTATCCGAGATCTTTACGAGCAGTACTTC.